This T cell receptor (beta chain) originates from a study of human T cells and chemical hapten exposure. Between the trimmed V and J ends, which lost 4 bases and 5 bases, there was a span of 13 bases. The CDR3 is made up of 14 amino acids. Germline CDR1 and CDR2: LNHNV and YYDKDF (reference sequence). Broader study findings: With DPC sensitization, TCRs exceeding 1 in 1000 frequency showed no change.

TCRdb re-derived calls from the RACE reads in MiXCR, one entry per CDR3 protein. The table includes some 89,000 distinct CDR3 sequences, roughly 27% detected once. The time point is: patch test 3, about 24 weeks after DPC sensitization. Treatment in this sample: therapeutic diphenylcyclopropenone sensitization with weekly scalp DPC. This clonotype was found a few times. Its specificity is unknown. This receptor was identified in a man aged 35 to 55 with alopecia areata. Some clones in this sample may be carry-over from other donors' samples. The V gene is TRBV15, the J gene TRBJ2-3; D is ambiguous. The starting material was whole blood, obtained in connection with sensitization to the hapten diphenylcyclopropenone (DPC). CDR3 residues: CATSTRVTGDTQYF. The CDR3 DNA follows: TGTGCCACCAGCACACGGGTTACGGGAGATACGCAGTATTTT.